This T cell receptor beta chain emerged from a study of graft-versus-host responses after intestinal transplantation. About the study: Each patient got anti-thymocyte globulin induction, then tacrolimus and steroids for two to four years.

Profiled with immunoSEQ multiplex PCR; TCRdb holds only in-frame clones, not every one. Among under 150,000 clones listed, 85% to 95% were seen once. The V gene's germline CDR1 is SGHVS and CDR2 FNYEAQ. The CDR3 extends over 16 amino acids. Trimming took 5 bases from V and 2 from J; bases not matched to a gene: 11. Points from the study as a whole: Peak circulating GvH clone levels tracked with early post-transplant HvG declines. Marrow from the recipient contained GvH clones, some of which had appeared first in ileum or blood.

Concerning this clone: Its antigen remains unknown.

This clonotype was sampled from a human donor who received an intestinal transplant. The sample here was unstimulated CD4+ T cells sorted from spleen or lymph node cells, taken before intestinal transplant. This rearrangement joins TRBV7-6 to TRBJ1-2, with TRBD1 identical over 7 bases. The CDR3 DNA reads TGTGCCAGCAGCCCAGGCCTGACAGGGAGGAACTATGGCTACACCTTC. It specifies CASSPGLTGRNYGYTF.